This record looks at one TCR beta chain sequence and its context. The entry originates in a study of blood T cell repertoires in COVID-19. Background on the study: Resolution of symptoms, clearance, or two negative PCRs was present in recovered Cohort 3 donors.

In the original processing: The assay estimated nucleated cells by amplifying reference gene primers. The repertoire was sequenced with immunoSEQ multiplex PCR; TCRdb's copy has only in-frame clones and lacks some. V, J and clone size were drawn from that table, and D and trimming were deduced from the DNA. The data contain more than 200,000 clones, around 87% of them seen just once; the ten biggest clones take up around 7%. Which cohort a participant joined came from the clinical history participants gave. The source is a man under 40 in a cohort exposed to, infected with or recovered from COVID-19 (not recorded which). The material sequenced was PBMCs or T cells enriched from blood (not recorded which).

The CDR3 loop is CASRGQALIQPQHF. The CDR3, as DNA: TGTGCCAGCAGGGGACAGGCCCTTATTCAGCCCCAGCATTTT. The chain has TRBV2 and TRBJ1-5, with 8 bases that match TRBD1. V trimming: 6 bases; J trimming: 6 bases; junction bases outside the gene matches: 7. The germline V gene encodes CDR1 SNHLY and CDR2 FYNNEI. The CDR3 is made up of 14 amino acids.